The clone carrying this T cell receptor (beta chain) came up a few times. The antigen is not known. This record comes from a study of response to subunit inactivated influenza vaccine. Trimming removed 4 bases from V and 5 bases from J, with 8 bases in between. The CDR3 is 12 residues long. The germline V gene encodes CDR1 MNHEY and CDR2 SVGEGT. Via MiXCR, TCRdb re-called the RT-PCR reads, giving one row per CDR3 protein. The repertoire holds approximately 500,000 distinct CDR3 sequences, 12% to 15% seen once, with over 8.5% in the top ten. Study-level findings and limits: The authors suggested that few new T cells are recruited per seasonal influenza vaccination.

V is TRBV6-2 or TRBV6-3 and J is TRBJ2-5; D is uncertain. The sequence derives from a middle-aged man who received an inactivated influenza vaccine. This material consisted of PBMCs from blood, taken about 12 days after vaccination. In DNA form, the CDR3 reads TGTGCCAGCAGTTCCGCAGACGAGACCCAGTACTTC. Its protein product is CASSSADETQYF.